The subject of this entry is one TCR beta chain. Its antigen remains unknown. This record comes from a study of regulatory T cells in long-lasting Graves disease. Per the germline V gene, CDR1 is DFQATT and CDR2 is SNEGSKA (reference sequence). This CDR3 contains 14 residues. J lost 5 bases, V lost 4 bases, and 11 bases had no gene match. Sequencing libraries for TCR beta were prepared with iRepertoire HTBI primers and Arm-PCR of CDR3 regions. Under the authors' procedure: Looking across samples, the authors found roughly 58 TRBV and 14 TRBJ segments. From the multiplex PCR reads, TCRdb called clonotypes with MiXCR, one entry per CDR3 protein. Clone size and V and J calls follow TCRdb, not the original study. The sample carries a few hundred thousand distinct CDR3 sequences, about a quarter recorded once. General observations from the study: Persistent patients shared thousands of public clonotypes among themselves. Newly diagnosed patients shared fewer, at roughly 970. Persistent Graves' patients showed a TCR diversity that was lower than that of newly diagnosed ones. Gene preferences differed: TRBV28, TRBJ1-2, TRBJ2-5 in persistent cases.

Time point denoted: persistent/refractory GD, antithyroid drugs over 5 years with positive TRAb. There was RNA extracted from PBMCs, and the TCR library was made from it. The chain combines TRBV20-1 with TRBJ2-7, with TRBD1 identical over 7 bases. The material was peripheral blood mononuclear cells (PBMCs), obtained when the disease was refractory, from a patient treated with antithyroid drugs. The TCR originated in a female donor with Graves disease. The CDR3: CSATREQGQHEQYF. For the CDR3, the DNA is TGCAGTGCTACTAGAGAACAGGGACAGCACGAGCAGTACTTC.